The 25 T cell receptor beta chains below come from one sample, sequenced in a study of PD-L1 blockade in urothelial cancer. Produced via immunoSEQ multiplex PCR; TCRdb's table is partial and in-frame only. The repertoire consists of 70,000 or so clones, with less than 90% occurring once and the leading ten covering less than 4%. The starting material was PBMCs, obtained around atezolizumab (anti-PD-L1) treatment. These receptors were taken from a man aged 60 to 75 with urothelial cancer.

V is TRBV4-1 and J is TRBJ1-6, with unresolved D. With 1 base removed from V and 0 bases from J, the gap between germline ends came to 10 bases. This CDR3 is 17 amino acids long. Germline loops: CDR1 MGHRA, CDR2 YSYEKL. CDR3 DNA sequence: TGCGCCAGCAGCCAAGGTTTAGGGAGCTCCTATAATTCACCCCTCCACTTT. Translation gives CASSQGLGSSYNSPLHF.

Only one count was recorded for this clone. The genes are TRBV7-2 and TRBJ2-5; D remains ambiguous. Trimming took off 5 bases at V and 3 bases at J, with 7 bases between the two ends. Germline lookup yields CDR1 SGHTA and CDR2 FQGNSA. The CDR3 loop spans 12 amino acids. The CDR3 spells CASSIVKETQYF. CDR3 nucleotide sequence: TGTGCCAGCAGCATAGTAAAAGAGACCCAGTACTTC.

The chain has TRBV5-6 and TRBJ2-2, with 8 bases fitting TRBD1. V shed 4 bases, J shed 6 bases, and the junction held 11 bases outside the gene matches. The CDR3 sequence is 16 residues long. CDR1 and CDR2 from the germline V gene are SGHDT and YYEEEE. The CDR3 reads CASSPRGQLSPGELFF. CDR3 nucleotide sequence: TGTGCCAGCAGCCCCAGGGGGCAACTATCGCCCGGGGAGCTGTTTTTT.

This clone was counted only a few times. The rearrangement links TRBV14 to TRBJ2-7; 12 nucleotides match TRBD2. V lost 3 bases and J lost 0; bases outside the gene matches: 12. This CDR3 has 19 amino acids. Germline lookup yields CDR1 SGHDN and CDR2 FVKESK. The CDR3 nucleotides read TGTGCCAGCAGCCACCGACGGCTAGCGGGAGGGCCAATCTCCTACGAGCAGTACTTC. This codes for CASSHRRLAGGPISYEQYF.

The gene calls are TRBV19 and TRBJ2-7, with TRBD2 matching over 15 bases. V shed 6 bases and J 1 base; nucleotides not matched to a gene: 7. The V gene's germline CDR1 is LNHDA and CDR2 SQIVND (reference sequence). CDR3 length equals 17 residues. The CDR3, as DNA: TGTGCCAGTAGGAAGACTGGACTAGCGGGAGGGTCCTACGAGCAGTACTTC. It yields the protein CASRKTGLAGGSYEQYF.

The J gene is TRBJ2-2, the V gene TRBV29-1, with D perhaps TRBD1 (5 bases). CDR1 and CDR2 (germline): SQVTM, ANQGSEA. V lost 5 bases and J lost 4, with 17 bases in between. The CDR3 consists of 15 residues. The CDR3 loop reads CSVKRAVGATGELFF. The CDR3 DNA sequence: TGCAGCGTTAAAAGGGCTGTAGGGGCCACCGGGGAGCTGTTTTTT.

The CDR3 nucleotides are TGTGCCAGCAGTTCGGTAGGACTAGCGGCCGGGGAGCTGTTTTTT. It specifies CASSSVGLAAGELFF. This chain uses TRBV6-1 with TRBJ2-2, with 10 bases identical to TRBD2. CDR3 length: 15 residues. The germline V gene encodes CDR1 MNHNS and CDR2 SASEGT. The V and J ends lost 5 bases and 6 bases, in that order; junction bases with no gene match: 6.

The chain has TRBV2 and TRBJ2-2; D is ambiguous. Trimming stripped 6 bases from V and 7 bases from J, with 12 bases between. Germline lookup yields CDR1 SNHLY and CDR2 FYNNEI. This CDR3 has 13 residues. The CDR3 spells CASSEQVGGELFF. CDR3 nucleotides: TGTGCCAGCAGCGAGCAAGTCGGCGGGGAGCTGTTTTTT.

A few counts support this clone. This same CDR3 is encoded by further DNA sequences in the sample. This chain links TRBV4-1 with TRBJ1-5, with a tentative D call TRBD1 (5 bases). Per the germline V gene, CDR1 is MGHRA and CDR2 is YSYEKL. V lost 0 bases, J lost 2 bases, and 11 bases lay in between. The CDR3 is 16 residues long. In nucleotides, the CDR3 is TGCGCCAGCAGCCAAGATGGGGGGATCGGCAATCAGCCCCAGCATTTT. Protein product: CASSQDGGIGNQPQHF.

The chain links TRBV5-1 to TRBJ2-7; D is ambiguous. CDR3 length equals 11 residues. Germline lookup yields CDR1 SGHRS and CDR2 YFSETQ. Trimming cost V 6 bases and J 0 bases, with 4 bases left between them. CDR3 protein: CASTNSYEQYF. The DNA for the CDR3 is TGCGCCAGCACCAACTCCTACGAGCAGTACTTC.

V is TRBV21-1 and J is TRBJ1-2; the D call in the table, TRBD1, was not verified against the DNA. TRBV21-1 counts as a pseudogene. The CDR3 consists of 14 residues. This CDR3 reads CASSKFQAPCGYTF. The DNA of the CDR3 is TGTGCCAGCAGCAAATTTCAGGCCCCCTGTGGCTACACCTTC.

This chain joins TRBV5-1 and TRBJ2-3, with a weak D call TRBD2 (6 bases). CDR3 length equals 18 residues. Trimming removed 0 bases at V and 1 base at J, with 18 bases between. CDR1 SGHRS and CDR2 YFSETQ come from the germline V gene. The CDR3 loop is CASSLVAGQWRGTDTQYF. The CDR3 DNA is TGCGCCAGCAGCTTGGTTGCGGGGCAGTGGCGGGGCACAGATACGCAGTATTTT.

V usage is TRBV7-9 and J usage is TRBJ1-1; no reliable D call. This CDR3 spans 11 amino acids. Trimming left V 3 bases short and J 8 bases short, with 7 bases between. Germline CDR1 and CDR2: SEHNR and FQNEAQ (reference sequence). CDR3 nucleotides: TGTGCCAGCAGCTTTCTAACGGAAGCTTTCTTT. It codes for CASSFLTEAFF.

This clone was seen only once. This sequence joins TRBV6-1 and TRBJ1-5; TRBD1 aligns across 8 bases. Germline CDR1 and CDR2: MNHNS and SASEGT. The CDR3 sequence is 15 residues long. Losses at the gene ends were 1 base for V and 6 bases for J; bases not matched to a gene: 5. Here the CDR3 DNA reads TGTGCCAGCAGTGAAGGGGGAACAGGGGGTCAGCCCCAGCATTTT. Encoded protein: CASSEGGTGGQPQHF.

The chain carries TRBV30 and TRBJ1-2, with 8 bases identical to TRBD1. The length of the CDR3 is 15 residues. The trim removed 5 bases at V and 6 bases at J, leaving 14 bases unmatched. Germline-derived CDR1 and CDR2 are GTSNPN and SVGIG (reference sequence). CDR3 amino acids: CAWGGGQALGDGYTF. CDR3 nucleotide sequence: TGTGCCTGGGGTGGGGGACAGGCCCTAGGGGATGGCTACACCTTC.

The genes are TRBV6-1 and TRBJ2-7, with 10 bases aligning to TRBD1. This CDR3 spans 15 amino acids. With 6 bases clipped from V and 1 base from J, the junction kept 6 bases outside the gene matches. The germline gives CDR1 MNHNS, CDR2 SASEGT. This chain's CDR3 is CASRGGQGSSYEQYF. DNA of the CDR3: TGTGCCAGCAGGGGGGGACAGGGGAGTTCCTACGAGCAGTACTTC.

This clone was found a few times. The chain couples TRBV10-3 to TRBJ2-5; TRBD1 matches 7 bases. Losses at the gene ends were 4 bases for V and 2 bases for J; bases not matched to a gene: 10. Germline CDR1 is ENHRY and CDR2 is SYGVKD. The CDR3 runs to 16 residues. Written as DNA, the CDR3 is TGTGCCATCAGTGGCTCTGGGGACAGTATTCAAGAGACCCAGTACTTC. Translating it yields CAISGSGDSIQETQYF.

The chain joins TRBV15 to TRBJ2-3, with TRBD2 matching over 8 bases. The junction had 3 bases not matched to a gene; V was cut back by 3 bases and J by 4 bases. The CDR3 has 14 residues. The germline V gene encodes CDR1 LNHNV and CDR2 YYDKDF (reference sequence). CDR3 residues: CATSRRGDSDTQYF. CDR3 coding DNA: TGTGCCACCAGCAGGCGGGGGGACTCAGATACGCAGTATTTT.

The V gene is TRBV25-1, the J gene TRBJ2-7; D possibly corresponds to TRBD2 (6 bases). V dropped 3 bases and J dropped 3 bases, with 9 bases sitting between them. CDR1 and CDR2 (germline): MGHDK, SYGVNS. This CDR3 has 13 residues. The CDR3 protein is CASSERENYEQYF. The CDR3 coding sequence is TGTGCCAGCAGTGAGCGGGAAAACTACGAGCAGTACTTC.

The V and J genes are TRBV7-6 and TRBJ2-1, with 13 bases aligning to TRBD2. The CDR3 runs to 19 residues. CDR1 and CDR2 from the germline V gene are SGHVS and FNYEAQ. Trimming cost V 7 bases and J 12 bases; bases outside gene matches: 24. As DNA, the CDR3 is TGTGCCAGCACCTGGACTAGCGGGGGCAATGAGCAACCCCTCTCGTTGCAGTTCTTC. It codes for CASTWTSGGNEQPLSLQFF.

V is TRBV5-1 and J is TRBJ1-1; TRBD1 matches 9 bases. Germline V gene data show CDR1 as SGHRS and CDR2 as YFSETQ. V lost 4 bases to trimming and J lost 3 bases; unmatched junction nucleotides: 7. The CDR3 is 15 amino acids. The CDR3: CASSPQGAGDTEAFF. DNA of the CDR3: TGCGCCAGCAGCCCACAGGGGGCCGGGGACACTGAAGCTTTCTTT.

This sequence joins TRBV10-2 and TRBJ2-7; D possibly corresponds to TRBD2 (6 bases). The CDR3 covers 12 residues. Looked up from germline, CDR1 is WSHSY and CDR2 is SAAADI. The V and J ends lost 8 bases and 3 bases respectively, with 11 bases between them. The CDR3 here is CASAGSIYEQYF. DNA for the CDR3: TGCGCCAGCGCGGGGAGTATCTACGAGCAGTACTTC.

The rearrangement uses TRBV7-8 and TRBJ1-5; no clear D. V was cut by 4 bases and J by 4 bases, with 8 bases left in between. The CDR3 has 13 amino acids. CDR1 is SGHVS, CDR2 FQNEAQ, per germline. CDR3 loop: CASSSSENQPQHF. The DNA for the CDR3 is TGTGCCAGCAGCTCTAGTGAGAATCAGCCCCAGCATTTT.

The table lists this clone with a count of one. In DNA, the CDR3 is TGTGCCAGCAACAGACAGGGGGCGCGAGTTGAAAAACTGTTTTTT. This sequence encodes CASNRQGARVEKLFF. The chain recombines TRBV6-1 with TRBJ1-4; 10 nucleotides align to TRBD1. Per the germline V gene, CDR1 is MNHNS and CDR2 is SASEGT. Trimming took 7 bases from V and 7 from J; bases not matched to a gene: 9. The CDR3 consists of 15 residues.

The chain joins TRBV2 to TRBJ1-4; 7 nucleotides line up with TRBD1. Germline loops: CDR1 SNHLY, CDR2 FYNNEI. J was trimmed by 4 bases and V by 2 bases; bases with no gene match: 4. There are 15 residues in the CDR3. The CDR3 protein is CASSEPTGFNEKLFF. The CDR3 DNA sequence: TGTGCCAGCAGTGAACCGACAGGGTTTAATGAAAAACTGTTTTTT.